One and the same sample provided the 14 T cell receptor beta chains below, sequenced in a study of T cell responses to AZD1222 COVID-19 vaccine. TCRdb's table, derived via immunoSEQ multiplex PCR, lists solely in-frame clones and lacks some. There are about 94,000 clones in the sample; 88% occur only once, and roughly 14% lies in the top ten. The sample here was peripheral blood, taken on day 0 of AZD1222 vaccination. These receptors all come from an adult in good health.

This clone was picked up one time. This rearrangement joins TRBV25-1 to TRBJ1-2, with a weak D call TRBD1 (6 bases). This CDR3 spans 14 amino acids. V lost 4 bases, J lost 6 bases, and 15 bases lay in between. Germline V gene lookup returns CDR1 MGHDK and CDR2 SYGVNS. CDR3 residues: CASSVTGTYNGYTF. DNA for the CDR3: TGTGCCAGCAGTGTAACCGGGACATACAATGGCTACACCTTC.

V is TRBV27 and J is TRBJ2-1; D may be TRBD1 (5 bases). The CDR3 runs 14 residues. Germline loops: CDR1 MNHEY, CDR2 SMNVEV (reference sequence). V shed 6 bases and J shed 8 bases, with 17 bases lying between them. DNA of the CDR3: TGTGCCAGCAGAGGGGTAGATGAGATCTATGAGCAGTTCTTC. The encoded protein is CASRGVDEIYEQFF.

This sequence joins TRBV9 and TRBJ2-7, with 7 bases that match TRBD1. V lost 4 bases and J lost 0; bases outside the gene matches: 10. Germline CDR1 reads SGDLS; CDR2 reads YYNGEE. The CDR3 spans 16 residues. CDR3: CASSPKQGIFSYEQYF. CDR3 DNA sequence: TGTGCCAGCAGCCCTAAACAGGGGATATTCTCCTACGAGCAGTACTTC.

This clone has a single count. V gene TRBV4-1 combines with J gene TRBJ1-2; the D is unclear. This CDR3 region has 13 residues. The V and J ends lost 1 base and 4 bases respectively, with 7 bases between them. The germline CDR1 and CDR2 sequences are MGHRA and YSYEKL. The CDR3 bases are TGCGCCAGCAGCCAAGTAGCGGGCTATGGCTACACCTTC. Translated, it gives CASSQVAGYGYTF.

The V gene is TRBV5-1, the J gene TRBJ2-5; D call uncertain. Looked up from germline, CDR1 is SGHRS and CDR2 is YFSETQ. Trimming left V 0 bases short and J 2 bases short, with 5 bases between. The length of the CDR3 is 13 residues. The CDR3 region is CASSLGEQETQYF. The DNA for the CDR3 is TGCGCCAGCAGCTTGGGGGAACAAGAGACCCAGTACTTC.

Only one count was recorded for this clone. J is TRBJ2-7 and V is TRBV6-5; 9 nucleotides agree with TRBD1. The CDR3 runs to 14 residues. The V and J ends lost 8 bases and 0 bases, in that order; junction bases with no gene match: 5. Germline CDR1 MNHEY, CDR2 SVGAGI. CDR3 residues: CASAGTGFSYEQYF. The CDR3 nucleotides read TGTGCCAGCGCCGGGACAGGGTTCTCCTACGAGCAGTACTTC.

The gene calls are TRBV7-3 and TRBJ2-3; D ambiguous. Germline CDR1 is SGHTA and CDR2 is FQGTGA. Trimming took off 2 bases at V and 4 bases at J, with 7 bases between the two ends. This CDR3 contains 13 residues. CDR3 residues: CASSLYSPDTQYF. Written as DNA, the CDR3 is TGTGCCAGCAGCTTATATTCCCCAGATACGCAGTATTTT. Full variable domain (outside the CDR3, taken from reference TRBV7-3 and TRBJ2-3): GAGVSQTPSNKVTEKGKYVELRCDPISGHTALYWYRQSLGQGPEFLIYFQGTGAADDSGLPNDRFFAVRPEGSVSTLKIQRTERGDSAVYLCASSLYSPDTQYFGPGTRLTVL.

As DNA, the CDR3 is TGTGCCAGCAGCCTAACTACGGGACAACACTACGAGCAGTACTTC. This gives the protein CASSLTTGQHYEQYF. The J gene is TRBJ2-7, the V gene TRBV3-1 (or the pseudogene TRBV3-2); TRBD1 might be the D (6 bases). CDR1 and CDR2 (germline): LGHDT, YNNKEL (reference sequence). V was pared by 4 bases and J by 3 bases, with 16 bases between. This CDR3 spans 15 amino acids.

The chain links TRBV5-1 to TRBJ2-2; 7 bases agree with TRBD1. With 4 bases clipped from V and 0 bases from J, the junction kept 6 bases outside the gene matches. The CDR3 totals 16 residues. Per the germline V gene, CDR1 is SGHRS and CDR2 is YFSETQ. The CDR3 DNA follows: TGCGCCAGCAGCCCTTCGCAGGGGGCGAACACCGGGGAGCTGTTTTTT. Translating it yields CASSPSQGANTGELFF. The complete variable domain, with remaining parts taken from reference TRBV5-1 and TRBJ2-2, reads KAGVTQTPRYLIKTRGQQVTLSCSPISGHRSVSWYQQTPGQGLQFLFEYFSETQRNKGNFPGRFSGRQFSNSRSEMNVSTLELGDSALYLCASSPSQGANTGELFFGEGSRLTVL.

This clone was seen just once. This chain links TRBV4-2 with TRBJ1-2, with 8 bases lining up with TRBD1. V trimming: 6 bases; J trimming: 5 bases; junction bases outside the gene matches: 5. This CDR3 is built from 13 residues. CDR1 LGHNA and CDR2 YNFKEQ come from the germline V gene. The CDR3 coding sequence is TGTGCCAGCAGATCGGACAGGGAATATGGCTACACCTTC. It encodes CASRSDREYGYTF.

The V and J genes are TRBV5-1 and TRBJ1-5; D may be TRBD1 (6 bases). Between the trimmed V and J ends, which lost 0 bases and 0 bases, there was a span of 16 bases. The CDR3 contains 18 residues. Germline-derived CDR1 and CDR2 are SGHRS and YFSETQ. In DNA, the CDR3 is TGCGCCAGCAGCTTGGCTGAAAGCCCGGACAGTAGCAATCAGCCCCAGCATTTT. Translating it yields CASSLAESPDSSNQPQHF.

The rearrangement uses TRBV15 and TRBJ1-4; D gene uncertain. Deletions cut 5 bases from V and 6 bases from J, with 10 bases between. The CDR3 is 13 amino acids. The germline CDR1 and CDR2 sequences are LNHNV and YYDKDF (reference sequence). In DNA form, the CDR3 reads TGTGCCACCAGCCCTAACATGGATGAAAAACTGTTTTTT. Protein: CATSPNMDEKLFF. The entire variable domain, with the rest obtained from reference TRBV15 and TRBJ1-4, is as follows: DAMVIQNPRYQVTQFGKPVTLSCSQTLNHNVMYWYQQKSSQAPKLLFHYYDKDFNNEADTPDNFQSRRPNTSFCFLDIRSPGLGDTAMYLCATSPNMDEKLFFGSGTQLSVL.

The chain carries TRBV19 and TRBJ1-1; possibly TRBD1 for D (5 bases). The CDR3 extends over 14 amino acids. Trimming took off 1 base at V and 5 bases at J, with 11 bases between the two ends. Germline V CDR1 and CDR2: LNHDA, SQIVND (reference sequence). The CDR3 nucleotides are TGTGCCAGTAGTATAGCTCCGCAGGGTACTGAAGCTTTCTTT. Amino acid sequence: CASSIAPQGTEAFF.

This clone was recorded once. J is TRBJ2-5 and V is TRBV7-9, with a tentative D call TRBD1 (6 bases). The V end was cut by 6 bases, the J end by 3 bases, with 14 bases between. This CDR3 contains 14 residues. Germline V lookup: CDR1 SEHNR, CDR2 FQNEAQ (reference sequence). The CDR3, as DNA: TGTGCCAGCAGACAAACAGGGATAGAAGAGACCCAGTACTTC. Encoded protein: CASRQTGIEETQYF.